A selection of T cell receptor beta chains follows, all from one sample in a study of T cell repertoires in cytomegalovirus infection. Their recognized antigens are unknown. TCRdb passed the reads through MiXCR, listing each CDR3 protein once. The table has about 770,000 distinct CDR3 sequences, about 29% seen once. The sample here was cultured CD8+ T cells from PBMCs, taken from culture after CMV antigen stimulation. The origin of the receptors is a human donor in good health (CMV status not recorded). Some clones in this sample may be carry-over from other donors' samples. Both conserved end residues are part of each CDR3. D genes are given only for firm matches. Clone sizes are given selectively: once, few, many, or a class where the clone is expanded.

V gene: TRBV28
J gene: TRBJ2-2
clone size: .
D gene: .
CDR3 protein: CALRSNTGELFF
CDR3 DNA: TGTGCCCTACGTTCTAACACCGGGGAGCTGTTTTTT

V gene: TRBV7-6
J gene: TRBJ2-1
clone size: many
D gene: TRBD1
CDR3 protein: CASSLASRQGADEQFF
CDR3 DNA: TGTGCCAGCAGCTTAGCGTCCCGACAGGGGGCAGATGAGCAGTTCTTC

V gene: TRBV27
J gene: TRBJ1-4
clone size: few
D gene: .
CDR3 protein: CASSLTGPRDEKLFF
CDR3 DNA: TGTGCCAGCAGTTTAACCGGGCCCCGCGATGAAAAACTGTTTTTT

V gene: TRBV5-3
J gene: TRBJ1-6
clone size: .
D gene: .
CDR3 protein: CASSSRGMNSPLHF
CDR3 DNA: TGTGCCAGCAGCTCCAGGGGAATGAATTCACCCCTCCACTTT

V gene: TRBV12-3/TRBV12-4
J gene: TRBJ1-1
clone size: few
D gene: .
CDR3 protein: CASTTNPVGNTEAFF
CDR3 DNA: TGTGCCAGCACAACCAACCCAGTCGGGAACACTGAAGCTTTCTTT

V gene: TRBV5-5
J gene: TRBJ1-1
clone size: few
D gene: .
CDR3 protein: CASSLSGVGDTEAFF
CDR3 DNA: TGTGCCAGCAGCCTAAGTGGGGTGGGAGACACTGAAGCTTTCTTT

V gene: TRBV4-2
J gene: TRBJ2-5
clone size: few
D gene: TRBD2
CDR3 protein: CASSQSLATQETQYF
CDR3 DNA: TGTGCCAGCAGCCAATCACTAGCGACACAAGAGACCCAGTACTTC

V gene: TRBV11-2
J gene: TRBJ2-5
clone size: few
D gene: .
CDR3 protein: CASSPPVAPQETQYF
CDR3 DNA: TGTGCCAGCAGCCCCCCAGTGGCCCCCCAAGAGACCCAGTACTTC

V gene: TRBV15
J gene: TRBJ1-1
clone size: .
D gene: TRBD1
CDR3 protein: CATRLIDRENTEAFF
CDR3 DNA: TGTGCCACCAGACTAATCGACAGGGAGAACACTGAAGCTTTCTTT

V gene: TRBV12-3/TRBV12-4
J gene: TRBJ1-1
clone size: many
D gene: .
CDR3 protein: CASSLDGTEAFF
CDR3 DNA: TGTGCCAGCAGCTTGGATGGCACTGAAGCTTTCTTT

V gene: TRBV19
J gene: TRBJ2-1
clone size: once
D gene: .
CDR3 protein: CASSIGGALEQFF
CDR3 DNA: TGTGCCAGTAGTATAGGGGGGGCCCTTGAGCAGTTCTTC

V gene: TRBV7-9
J gene: TRBJ2-7
clone size: few
D gene: TRBD1
CDR3 protein: CASRFTGHGTAYEQYF
CDR3 DNA: TGTGCCAGCAGATTCACGGGCCACGGGACAGCCTACGAGCAGTACTTC

V gene: TRBV6-5
J gene: TRBJ2-1
clone size: .
D gene: .
CDR3 protein: CASSYGLRTFNEQFF
CDR3 DNA: TGTGCCAGCAGTTATGGACTAAGAACCTTCAATGAGCAGTTCTTC

V gene: TRBV7-8
J gene: TRBJ2-1
clone size: many
D gene: TRBD2
CDR3 protein: CASSLLGLAGLNEQFF
CDR3 DNA: TGTGCCAGCAGCTTACTGGGTTTAGCGGGGTTAAATGAGCAGTTCTTC

V gene: TRBV19
J gene: TRBJ1-1
clone size: .
D gene: .
CDR3 protein: CASLNLDRNQAFF
CDR3 DNA: TGTGCCAGCCTAAACCTGGACAGAAACCAAGCTTTCTTT

V gene: TRBV7-9
J gene: TRBJ2-2
clone size: many
D gene: .
CDR3 protein: CASIRSGLANTGELFF
CDR3 DNA: TGTGCCAGCATCCGCTCTGGGCTGGCGAACACCGGGGAGCTGTTTTTT

V gene: TRBV19
J gene: TRBJ2-7
clone size: few
D gene: .
CDR3 protein: CASSIYSHSYEQYF
CDR3 DNA: TGTGCCAGTAGTATCTACTCCCACTCCTACGAGCAGTACTTC

V gene: TRBV15
J gene: TRBJ1-6
clone size: .
D gene: .
CDR3 protein: CATSPRRGVNSPLHF
CDR3 DNA: TGTGCCACCAGCCCGCGCAGGGGTGTTAATTCACCCCTCCACTTT

V gene: TRBV6-5
J gene: TRBJ2-5
clone size: few
D gene: .
CDR3 protein: CASSPLAWGETQYF
CDR3 DNA: TGTGCCAGCAGCCCACTGGCATGGGGAGAGACCCAGTACTTC

V gene: TRBV6-2/TRBV6-3
J gene: TRBJ1-1
clone size: .
D gene: .
CDR3 protein: CASNPSPLSRAFF
CDR3 DNA: TGTGCCAGCAATCCCTCCCCTTTGAGCAGAGCTTTCTTT

V gene: TRBV2
J gene: TRBJ2-3
clone size: .
D gene: .
CDR3 protein: CASSPGRGGQADTQYF
CDR3 DNA: TGTGCCAGCAGCCCTGGCAGGGGAGGGCAAGCAGATACGCAGTATTTT

V gene: TRBV7-8
J gene: TRBJ1-1
clone size: many
D gene: .
CDR3 protein: CASSLQFFDTEAFF
CDR3 DNA: TGTGCCAGCAGCTTACAGTTTTTTGACACTGAAGCTTTCTTT

V gene: TRBV6-8
J gene: TRBJ1-2
clone size: few
D gene: .
CDR3 protein: CASSYLGGADYGYTF
CDR3 DNA: TGTGCCAGCAGTTACTTAGGGGGGGCGGACTATGGCTACACCTTC

V gene: TRBV12-3/TRBV12-4
J gene: TRBJ1-2
clone size: many
D gene: .
CDR3 protein: CASSPGGHYGYTF
CDR3 DNA: TGTGCCAGCAGCCCGGGAGGGCACTATGGCTACACCTTC

V gene: TRBV28
J gene: TRBJ2-5
clone size: .
D gene: .
CDR3 protein: CASSQIPGEETQYF
CDR3 DNA: TGTGCCAGCAGCCAGATCCCGGGTGAGGAGACCCAGTACTTC

V gene: TRBV7-6
J gene: TRBJ2-2
clone size: few
D gene: .
CDR3 protein: CASSLGFVYTGELFF
CDR3 DNA: TGTGCCAGCAGCTTAGGGTTCGTGTACACCGGGGAGCTGTTTTTT

V gene: TRBV15
J gene: TRBJ2-1
clone size: few
D gene: .
CDR3 protein: CATSRDRGVTNEQFF
CDR3 DNA: TGTGCCACCAGCAGAGATCGCGGGGTAACCAATGAGCAGTTCTTC

V gene: TRBV12-3/TRBV12-4
J gene: TRBJ1-3
clone size: .
D gene: TRBD1
CDR3 protein: CASSYRQGLRNTIYF
CDR3 DNA: TGTGCCAGCAGCTATCGACAGGGCTTAAGAAACACCATATATTTT

V gene: TRBV7-9
J gene: TRBJ2-2
clone size: few
D gene: .
CDR3 protein: CARPGGGEGTGELFF
CDR3 DNA: TGTGCCAGACCCGGAGGGGGCGAGGGCACCGGGGAGCTGTTTTTT

V gene: TRBV6-6
J gene: TRBJ2-3
clone size: few
D gene: TRBD1
CDR3 protein: CASSSGTGGTDTQYF
CDR3 DNA: TGTGCCAGCAGTTCGGGGACAGGGGGCACAGATACGCAGTATTTT

V gene: TRBV27
J gene: TRBJ1-6
clone size: .
D gene: .
CDR3 protein: CASSWRGNSPLHF
CDR3 DNA: TGTGCCAGCAGTTGGAGAGGCAATTCACCCCTCCACTTT

V gene: TRBV4-3
J gene: TRBJ2-5
clone size: few
D gene: TRBD2
CDR3 protein: CASSQAAGGKETQYF
CDR3 DNA: TGCGCCAGCAGCCAAGCCGCGGGAGGAAAAGAGACCCAGTACTTC

V gene: TRBV7-3
J gene: TRBJ2-1
clone size: many
D gene: TRBD1
CDR3 protein: CASSPGTGGAKDNEQFF
CDR3 DNA: TGTGCCAGCAGCCCCGGGACAGGGGGCGCGAAAGACAATGAGCAGTTCTTC

V gene: TRBV7-4
J gene: TRBJ1-1
clone size: .
D gene: .
CDR3 protein: CASGDLGAEAFF
CDR3 DNA: TGTGCCAGCGGCGACCTAGGGGCTGAAGCTTTCTTT

V gene: TRBV19
J gene: TRBJ2-2
clone size: many
D gene: TRBD2
CDR3 protein: CASSFGTSGGLLGELFF
CDR3 DNA: TGTGCCAGTAGTTTCGGGACTAGCGGGGGGCTACTCGGGGAGCTGTTTTTT

V gene: TRBV7-8
J gene: TRBJ1-2
clone size: .
D gene: .
CDR3 protein: CASSSLSRAYGYTF
CDR3 DNA: TGTGCCAGCAGCTCCCTCAGTAGGGCGTATGGCTACACCTTC

V gene: TRBV12-3/TRBV12-4
J gene: TRBJ1-3
clone size: .
D gene: .
CDR3 protein: CASQDNSGNTIYF
CDR3 DNA: TGTGCCAGCCAGGACAACTCTGGAAACACCATATATTTT

V gene: TRBV20-1
J gene: TRBJ2-1
clone size: few
D gene: TRBD2
CDR3 protein: CSAPERGALNEQFF
CDR3 DNA: TGCAGTGCTCCAGAGCGGGGGGCACTTAATGAGCAGTTCTTC

V gene: TRBV5-4
J gene: TRBJ2-3
clone size: few
D gene: TRBD2
CDR3 protein: CASSARGEGTDTQYF
CDR3 DNA: TGTGCCAGCAGCGCACGGGGGGAAGGCACAGATACGCAGTATTTT

V gene: TRBV29-1
J gene: TRBJ2-1
clone size: .
D gene: TRBD1
CDR3 protein: CSAEGQGVNEQFF
CDR3 DNA: TGCAGCGCTGAGGGACAGGGGGTAAATGAGCAGTTCTTC

V gene: TRBV7-9
J gene: TRBJ2-1
clone size: many
D gene: TRBD1
CDR3 protein: CASSNRDRGPYNEQFF
CDR3 DNA: TGTGCCAGCAGCAACCGGGACAGGGGGCCTTACAATGAGCAGTTCTTC